Listed below are T cell receptor beta chains from one sample, sequenced in a study of blood T cell repertoires in COVID-19. Sequenced by immunoSEQ multiplex PCR; TCRdb stores in-frame clones only, minus some. The sample carries around 320,000 clones, 90% to 95% recorded once. Specimen: PBMCs or T cells enriched from blood (not recorded which). These receptors all come from a woman aged 25 to 39 who had been exposed to COVID-19. Both conserved end residues are part of each CDR3. D genes are given only for firm matches. Clone size, where shown, is once, few, many, or a class for clones that have expanded.

j_call v_call d_call clone_size cdr3_nt cdr3_aa
TRBJ1-3 TRBV5-6 . once TGTGCCAGCAGCTTGGGTCAGCAGGGGAAGAGGCCTGGAAACACCATATATTTT CASSLGQQGKRPGNTIYF
TRBJ2-1 TRBV6-5 TRBD2 . TGTGCCAGCAGTCCAACACTAGCGGGGGGGAATGAGCAGTTCTTC CASSPTLAGGNEQFF
TRBJ1-2 TRBV5-1 TRBD1 . TGCGCCAGCAGCTTGGGACAGGGCGCCTATGGCTACACCTTC CASSLGQGAYGYTF
TRBJ2-3 TRBV5-4 TRBD1 . TGTGCCAGCAGCTCGCCGGGACAGGGCACAGATACGCAGTATTTT CASSSPGQGTDTQYF
TRBJ2-5 TRBV6-2/TRBV6-3 TRBD2 . TGTGCCAGCAGTTACTTTAGCGGGGGAGGAGAGACCCAGTACTTC CASSYFSGGGETQYF
TRBJ2-5 TRBV5-1 . . TGCGCCAGCAGCCCGATGACAGGCGAAGAGACCCAGTACTTC CASSPMTGEETQYF
TRBJ2-1 TRBV4-3 . . TGCGCCAGCAGCCAAGTTTGGAGCGAGCAGTTCTTC CASSQVWSEQFF
TRBJ2-1 TRBV5-1 TRBD2 . TGCGCCAGCAGCTTGGGCGGCCTAGCGGGGGGTTGGAATGAGCAGTTCTTC CASSLGGLAGGWNEQFF
TRBJ2-6 TRBV5-5 . . TGTGCCAGCAGCTTAGGTATCGGAGCTGGGGCCAACGTCCTGACTTTC CASSLGIGAGANVLTF
TRBJ1-2 TRBV7-2 . . TGTGCCAGCAGCTTAGAGTGGGCGCAGGAAGATGGCTACACCTTC CASSLEWAQEDGYTF
TRBJ1-5 TRBV6-4 . . TGTGCCAGCAGTGAAGGAGTGGGTAGCAATCAGCCCCAGCATTTT CASSEGVGSNQPQHF
TRBJ1-2 TRBV19 . . TGTGCCAGTAGCTTCCTAGCTAACTATGGCTACACCTTC CASSFLANYGYTF
TRBJ1-1 TRBV7-9 . . TGTGCCAGCAGATTAGCCTCGAGGCCGAACACTGAAGCTTTCTTT CASRLASRPNTEAFF
TRBJ1-1 TRBV6-4 TRBD1 . TGTGCCAGCAGTGCTCTCCCGACAGGGATGGGCACTGAAGCTTTCTTT CASSALPTGMGTEAFF
TRBJ1-1 TRBV5-1 . . TGCGCCAGCAGCTTGGGGACAGTATTAAAAATGAACACTGAAGCTTTCTTT CASSLGTVLKMNTEAFF
TRBJ2-1 TRBV3-1/TRBV3-2 TRBD1 . TGTGCCAGCAGTCTACAGGGGGTCTACAATGAGCAGTTCTTC CASSLQGVYNEQFF
TRBJ2-3 TRBV3-1/TRBV3-2 . . TGTGCCAGCAGCCAAGAAACTCACCGCGGGGGCCACCCGGGTACGCAGTATTTT CASSQETHRGGHPGTQYF
TRBJ1-5 TRBV6-1 . . TGTGCCAGCAGTGAATCCCAGGGGTATCAGCCCCAGCATTTT CASSESQGYQPQHF
TRBJ1-5 TRBV5-6 . . TGTGCCAGCAGCTTGCAGGCGGGGAATCAGCCCCAGCATTTT CASSLQAGNQPQHF
TRBJ1-1 TRBV14 . once TGTGCCAGCAGCCAAGAGAGGAGTCTTAACACTGAAGCTTTCTTT CASSQERSLNTEAFF